This record covers a single T cell receptor (beta chain). Its antigen remains unidentified. Nested amplification of TCRalpha and TCRbeta cDNA involved two PCRs of approximately 16 and 10 cycles. Reprocessing the 5' RACE reads, TCRdb reports a single entry for every CDR3 protein and omits DNA. The listing records approximately 330,000 distinct CDR3 sequences. Each donor gave less than 3 ml of peripheral blood. Germline loops: CDR1 MDHEN, CDR2 SYDVKM. The CDR3 runs 16 residues. The sample comes from a study of monozygotic twins with inflammatory bowel disease. General study results and limits: Data gave no support to a single strong signal or clonotype associated with IBD.

The chain recombines TRBV28 with TRBJ2-3; the TCRdb D gene call, TRBD1, has no DNA to confirm it. Specimen: blood. The receptor comes from a human donor with ulcerative colitis or Crohn's disease, or a healthy co-twin of an affected twin (not recorded which). CDR3 amino acids: CASSLFGGQAEDTQYF. The whole variable domain, remainder taken from reference TRBV28 and TRBJ2-3, is DVKVTQSSRYLVKRTGEKVFLECVQDMDHENMFWYRQDPGLGLRLIYFSYDVKMKEKGDIPEGYSVSREKKERFSLILESASTNQTSMYLCASSLFGGQAEDTQYFGPGTRLTVL.